This TCR beta chain was found in a study of OX40 agonist ivuxolimab in advanced cancers. Study information: Partial responses were achieved by three patients, of whom one had hepatocellular carcinoma and two had cutaneous melanoma. Study observations and caveats: Those patients achieving a partial response at 0.1-3.0 mg/kg showed among the lowest clonal expansion. The antigens recognized by the expanded peripheral T cells, that is their antigen specificity, were not determined.

CDR3 length: 14 residues. Trimming shortened V by 3 bases and J by 0 bases, and 8 bases separated the two germline ends. CDR1 is KGHSH, CDR2 LQKENI, per germline. Patients had blood sampled at baseline and again on cycle 4 day 1 and cycle 7 day 1. In regard to this clone: The antigen remains unidentified.

The repertoire was sequenced with immunoSEQ multiplex PCR; TCRdb's copy has only in-frame clones and lacks some. The repertoire holds tens of thousands of clones, with approximately 92% as singletons. The V and J genes are TRBV18 and TRBJ2-5; D is unresolved. Here the sequenced sample was CD4+ or CD8+ T cells sorted from blood, taken in a trial of the OX40 agonist ivuxolimab. This TCR derives from an adult with an advanced solid tumor such as melanoma, head and neck, liver or kidney cancer. Here the CDR3 DNA reads TGTGCCAGCTCACCGGGATCCGACCAAGAGACCCAGTACTTC. Encoded protein: CASSPGSDQETQYF.